A single sample is the source of the 15 T cell receptor beta chains below, sequenced in a study of blood T cell repertoires in COVID-19. The method was immunoSEQ multiplex PCR; TCRdb's version includes in-frame clones alone and lacks a portion of them. The sample holds about 240,000 clones; around four fifths are singletons and the top ten take 1.5% to 2%. The sequenced material came from peripheral blood. These receptors all stem from a man younger than 40 who had recovered from COVID-19.

The V gene is TRBV3-1 (or the pseudogene TRBV3-2), the J gene TRBJ1-3; D remains ambiguous. Germline V CDR1 and CDR2: LGHDT, YNNKEL (reference sequence). V was shortened by 4 bases and J by 1 base, with 14 bases between the two germline ends. The length of the CDR3 is 16 residues. Here the CDR3 DNA reads TGTGCCAGCAGCCTATCGGGATTCGAGTCTGGAAACACCATATATTTT. Translating gives CASSLSGFESGNTIYF.

This chain connects TRBV7-8 to TRBJ1-5, with 9 bases lining up with TRBD1. J was trimmed by 7 bases and V by 5 bases; bases with no gene match: 9. There are 15 residues in the CDR3. Germline CDR1 reads SGHVS; CDR2 reads FQNEAQ. DNA for the CDR3: TGTGCCAGCAGCCTAGATACAGGGGGCTGGCAGCCCCAGCATTTT. Protein: CASSLDTGGWQPQHF.

The genes are TRBV18 and TRBJ1-3, with D perhaps matching TRBD1 (5 bases). The ends were cut back, 3 bases at V and 4 bases at J, with 16 bases in the middle. The germline V gene has CDR1 KGHSH and CDR2 LQKENI. This CDR3 comprises 16 residues. DNA for the CDR3: TGTGCCAGCTCACCCCGGACAACCGGTTCGGGAAACACCATATATTTT. Translation gives CASSPRTTGSGNTIYF.

The table lists this clone with a few counts. This chain links TRBV3-1 (or the pseudogene TRBV3-2) with TRBJ1-6; possible D gene TRBD1, 5 bases. This CDR3 spans 14 amino acids. Between the trimmed V and J ends, which lost 6 bases and 9 bases, there was a span of 15 bases. In germline, CDR1 is LGHDT, CDR2 YNNKEL (reference sequence). The CDR3 region has the DNA TGTGCCAGCAGTTGGACGGGCGGGGGTTCACCCCTCCACTTT. It encodes CASSWTGGGSPLHF.

The chain uses TRBV7-9 and TRBJ2-7; D unresolved. The CDR3 length is 15 residues. Germline CDR1 SEHNR, CDR2 FQNEAQ (reference sequence). V lost 5 bases and J 2 bases, leaving 16 bases between the germline ends. CDR3 DNA: TGTGCCAGCAGCCCCATTATGACTGACCCCTACGAGCAGTACTTC. Translation: CASSPIMTDPYEQYF.

The chain couples TRBV4-2 to TRBJ2-1; 9 bases agree with TRBD2. The V gene end was trimmed by 1 base and the J gene end by 2 bases; junction bases not matched to a gene: 0. Germline CDR1 is LGHNA and CDR2 is YNFKEQ. The CDR3 runs to 15 residues. DNA for the CDR3: TGTGCCAGCAGCCAAGGGACTAGCGCCTACAATGAGCAGTTCTTC. It codes for CASSQGTSAYNEQFF.

This clone has a handful of counts. The chain employs TRBV10-1 and TRBJ1-1; a weak D match, TRBD1 (6 bases). The CDR3 runs to 13 residues. The germline CDR1 and CDR2 sequences are WNHNN and SYGVQD (reference sequence). The ends were cut back, 5 bases at V and 5 bases at J, with 12 bases in the middle. CDR3 in amino acids: CASSPGQVTEAFF. CDR3 bases: TGCGCCAGCAGTCCGGGACAAGTGACTGAAGCTTTCTTT.

J is TRBJ2-3 and V is TRBV10-1; the D gene is possibly TRBD2 (5 bases). Trimming cost V 6 bases and J 1 base, with 17 bases left between them. CDR1 and CDR2 from the germline V gene are WNHNN and SYGVQD (reference sequence). The CDR3 is 16 residues long. CDR3 sequence: CASRSGNFQGTDTQYF. As DNA, the CDR3 is TGCGCCAGCAGGAGCGGTAATTTCCAGGGCACAGATACGCAGTATTTT.

The V gene is TRBV5-1, the J gene TRBJ2-3; 8 nucleotides line up with TRBD1. Trimming took 5 bases from V and 5 from J; bases not matched to a gene: 4. Germline values: CDR1 SGHRS, CDR2 YFSETQ. The CDR3 totals 13 residues. CDR3 bases: TGCGCCAGCAGTCAGGGGGCTGAAGATACGCAGTATTTT. It translates to CASSQGAEDTQYF.

V and J are TRBV10-3 and TRBJ2-1; the match to TRBD2 covers 12 bases. Trimming cost V 6 bases and J 7 bases; bases outside gene matches: 7. Germline V gene data show CDR1 as ENHRY and CDR2 as SYGVKD. The CDR3 contains 15 residues. The CDR3 region is CAIRMTSGGLNEQFF. The CDR3 nucleotides read TGTGCCATCAGGATGACTAGCGGGGGCCTTAATGAGCAGTTCTTC.

This clone showed up just once. The chain joins TRBV3-1 (or the pseudogene TRBV3-2) to TRBJ1-4, with no clear D. This CDR3 has 14 amino acids. Trimming shortened V by 7 bases and J by 8 bases, and 17 bases separated the two germline ends. In germline, CDR1 is LGHDT, CDR2 YNNKEL (reference sequence). CDR3 in DNA: TGTGCCAGCAACTCGGGGTATGATCGGGAAAAACTGTTTTTT. This sequence encodes CASNSGYDREKLFF.

The rearrangement links TRBV29-1 to TRBJ1-1, with D tentatively TRBD1 (5 bases). This CDR3 region has 13 residues. Trimming removed 1 base from V and 0 bases from J, with 6 bases in between. Germline lookup yields CDR1 SQVTM and CDR2 ANQGSEA. As DNA, the CDR3 is TGCAGCGTTGAAGGGACACTGAACACTGAAGCTTTCTTT. This translates into CSVEGTLNTEAFF.

This chain joins TRBV10-3 and TRBJ1-6; a possible D gene is TRBD1 (6 bases). CDR1 ENHRY and CDR2 SYGVKD come from the germline V gene. Trimming removed 3 bases from V and 6 bases from J, with 15 bases in between. The CDR3 contains 16 residues. The CDR3 bases are TGTGCCATCAGTGATATCCCGACAGGTGGTAATTCACCCCTCCACTTT. It translates to CAISDIPTGGNSPLHF.

The V gene is TRBV3-1 (or the pseudogene TRBV3-2), the J gene TRBJ1-2; D gene unclear. The CDR3 extends over 14 amino acids. Trimming left V 0 bases short and J 5 bases short, with 10 bases between. CDR1 and CDR2 from the germline V gene are LGHDT and YNNKEL (reference sequence). CDR3 amino acids: CASSQDGKVYGYTF. The CDR3 DNA sequence: TGTGCCAGCAGCCAAGACGGGAAAGTTTATGGCTACACCTTC.

The chain uses TRBV19 and TRBJ2-1, with D unclear. V dropped 7 bases and J dropped 0 bases, with 13 bases sitting between them. In germline, CDR1 is LNHDA, CDR2 SQIVND (reference sequence). The CDR3 is made up of 15 amino acids. Here the CDR3 reads CASTKTPSSYNEQFF. The DNA for the CDR3 is TGTGCCAGTACTAAGACACCCAGCTCCTACAATGAGCAGTTCTTC.